These 9 T cell receptor beta chains were all obtained from the same sample, sequenced in a study of T cell changes during pregnancy in multiple sclerosis. TCRdb's copy holds only in-frame clones and misses some; the assay was immunoSEQ multiplex PCR. The top ten clones hold under 7% of a sample with around 130,000 clones, approximately 93% of them seen once. The material sequenced was peripheral blood, taken before pregnancy. These receptors all come from a female donor with multiple sclerosis, enrolled in a pregnancy study.

This clone was seen a single time. The chain employs TRBV9 and TRBJ2-7; a possible D gene is TRBD1 (6 bases). The length of the CDR3 is 13 residues. The germline CDR1 and CDR2 sequences are SGDLS and YYNGEE. The germline V and J ends were trimmed by 4 bases and 1 base, with 9 bases remaining between them. The CDR3 DNA sequence: TGTGCCAGCAGCCACAGGGATTCCTACGAGCAGTACTTC. Its protein product is CASSHRDSYEQYF.

This chain links TRBV6-1 with TRBJ2-4; 9 nucleotides agree with TRBD2. The CDR3 consists of 15 residues. Germline CDR1 reads MNHNS; CDR2 reads SASEGT. Losses at the gene ends were 4 bases for V and 3 bases for J; bases not matched to a gene: 4. The CDR3 nucleotides read TGTGCCAGCAGTGGCGGGGGGGCCGACAAAAACATTCAGTACTTC. Its protein product is CASSGGGADKNIQYF.

The chain employs TRBV27 and TRBJ2-1; 12 positions agree with TRBD1. With 4 bases clipped from V and 8 bases from J, the junction kept 6 bases outside the gene matches. The CDR3 extends over 15 amino acids. Germline V gene lookup returns CDR1 MNHEY and CDR2 SMNVEV (reference sequence). CDR3 amino acids: CASSSPGQGADEQFF. The CDR3 DNA is TGTGCCAGCAGTTCCCCGGGACAGGGGGCCGATGAGCAGTTCTTC.

The chain uses TRBV30 and TRBJ2-2, with D possibly being TRBD1 (5 bases). Germline loops: CDR1 GTSNPN, CDR2 SVGIG (reference sequence). Trimming cost V 4 bases and J 0 bases, with 6 bases left between them. This CDR3 has 13 residues. For the CDR3, the DNA is TGTGCCTGGAAAGGGGCGAACACCGGGGAGCTGTTTTTT. It encodes CAWKGANTGELFF. Together with reference TRBV30 and TRBJ2-2, the CDR3 gives the full variable domain: SQTIHQWPATLVQPVGSPLSLECTVEGTSNPNLYWYRQAAGRGLQLLFYSVGIGQISSEVPQNLSASRPQDRQFILSSKKLLLSDSGFYLCAWKGANTGELFFGEGSRLTVL.

The V call is TRBV25-1, the J call TRBJ1-5; TRBD1 aligns across 7 bases. This CDR3 contains 13 residues. Germline V CDR1 and CDR2: MGHDK, SYGVNS. V shed 4 bases, J shed 6 bases, and the junction held 3 bases outside the gene matches. The CDR3 DNA follows: TGTGCCAGCAGTGCGGGGGACAGTCAGCCCCAGCATTTT. Its translation is CASSAGDSQPQHF.

The V call is TRBV14, the J call TRBJ1-1; D not certain. The CDR3 has 14 residues. V was pared by 4 bases and J by 6 bases, with 15 bases between. Per the germline V gene, CDR1 is SGHDN and CDR2 is FVKESK. The CDR3 reads CASSRPHAGSEAFF. The CDR3 region has the DNA TGTGCCAGCAGCCGCCCTCATGCGGGCTCTGAAGCTTTCTTT.

The chain links TRBV10-3 to TRBJ2-7; tentative D call: TRBD2 (6 bases). CDR3 length: 16 amino acids. The ends were cut back, 2 bases at V and 0 bases at J, with 14 bases in the middle. Germline assignment: CDR1 ENHRY and CDR2 SYGVKD. The CDR3 DNA reads TGTGCCATCAGTGAGGGCGCGCTAGCGCACTCCTACGAGCAGTACTTC. Translated, it gives CAISEGALAHSYEQYF.

The chain joins TRBV5-4 to TRBJ2-1, with D possibly TRBD2 on 6 matching bases. Deletions cut 4 bases from V and 3 bases from J, with 14 bases between. Germline CDR1 reads SGHNT; CDR2 reads YYREEE (reference sequence). The CDR3 covers 15 residues. In nucleotides, the CDR3 is TGTGCCAGCAGCGCTGGCAGCGGGTACTACAATGAGCAGTTCTTC. It is translated as CASSAGSGYYNEQFF.

This clone was seen more than once but under ten times. V is TRBV27 and J is TRBJ2-3; 7 bases fit TRBD1. Germline V gene sequence: CDR1 MNHEY, CDR2 SMNVEV (reference sequence). This CDR3 comprises 14 residues. Trimming at V came to 8 bases and at J to 3 bases, leaving 8 bases not matched to a gene. CDR3 sequence (DNA): TGTGCCAGCGGTGACAGGGAAAGAACAGATACGCAGTATTTT. It is translated as CASGDRERTDTQYF.